This T cell receptor beta chain was observed in a study of shared clonotypes between healthy human individuals. The method was immunoSEQ multiplex PCR; TCRdb's version includes in-frame clones alone and lacks a portion of them. The sample shows roughly 2 million clones, around 95% of them seen only once. V was trimmed by 6 bases and J by 8 bases, leaving 13 bases between them. The CDR3 loop spans 12 amino acids. Germline V CDR1 and CDR2: MRHNA, SNTAGT. The TCR comes from a man aged 18-30 years in good health. Sequenced input: naive CD4+ T cells sorted from blood. Subset indicated: CD45RA+ positively selected. The rearrangement joins TRBV6-4 to TRBJ1-2; possible D gene TRBD1, 5 bases. This CDR3 is CASRAGTGGYTF. Here the CDR3 DNA reads TGTGCCAGCAGAGCAGGGACGGGAGGCTACACCTTC.